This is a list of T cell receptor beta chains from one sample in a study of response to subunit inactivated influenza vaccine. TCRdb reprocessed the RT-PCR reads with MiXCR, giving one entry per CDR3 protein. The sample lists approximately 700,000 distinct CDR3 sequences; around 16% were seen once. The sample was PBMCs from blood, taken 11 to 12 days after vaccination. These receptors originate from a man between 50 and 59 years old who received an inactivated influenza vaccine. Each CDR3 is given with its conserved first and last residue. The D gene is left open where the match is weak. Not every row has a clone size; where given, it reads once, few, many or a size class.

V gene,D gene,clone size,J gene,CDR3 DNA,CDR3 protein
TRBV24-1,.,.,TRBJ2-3,TGTGCCACCGAAGGCCTGGGCACAGATACGCAGTATTTT,CATEGLGTDTQYF
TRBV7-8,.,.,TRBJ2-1,TGTGCCAGCAGCTTAGCGGTTACTACTAATGAGCAGTTCTTC,CASSLAVTTNEQFF
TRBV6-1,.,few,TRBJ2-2,TGTGCCAGCAGCAGAACAGGAGTACCGACCGGGGAGCTGTTTTTT,CASSRTGVPTGELFF
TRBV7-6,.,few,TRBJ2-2,TGTGCCAGCAGCGCGGGACCCTCCACCGGGGAGCTGTTTTTT,CASSAGPSTGELFF
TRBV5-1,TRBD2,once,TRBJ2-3,TGCGCCAGCAGCCTGACGGGTGGGACGGGGGGACCAGATACGCAGTATTTT,CASSLTGGTGGPDTQYF
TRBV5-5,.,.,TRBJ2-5,TGTGCCAGCAGCTTGCCCCCGGAACAAGAGACCCAGTACTTC,CASSLPPEQETQYF
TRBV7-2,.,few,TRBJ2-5,TGTGCCAGCAGCTACCCACGGGGGTTTAGTACTGAGACCCAGTACTTC,CASSYPRGFSTETQYF
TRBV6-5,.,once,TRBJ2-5,TGTGCCAGCAGTTATTACAGGACTTCCCAAGAGACCCAGTACTTC,CASSYYRTSQETQYF
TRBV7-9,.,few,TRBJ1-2,TGTGCCAGCAGCTCCCGGGGGGGAGCTAACTATGGCTACACCTTC,CASSSRGGANYGYTF
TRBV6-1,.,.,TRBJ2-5,TGTGCCAGCAGTACAAGGATTGACAGACAAGAGACCCAGTACTTC,CASSTRIDRQETQYF
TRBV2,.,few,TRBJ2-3,TGTGCCAGCGAGAGGGGGGCTAGCACAGATACGCAGTATTTT,CASERGASTDTQYF
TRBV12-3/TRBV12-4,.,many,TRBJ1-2,TGTGCCAGCAGTACCCCGGGACAAACCGGCTACACCTTC,CASSTPGQTGYTF
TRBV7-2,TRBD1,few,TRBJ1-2,TGTGCCAGCAGCTTAGGGGGGGGACAGGGATATGGCTACACCTTC,CASSLGGGQGYGYTF
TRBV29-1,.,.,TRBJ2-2,TGCAGCGTTTCAGGAGCCACCGGGGAGCTGTTTTTT,CSVSGATGELFF
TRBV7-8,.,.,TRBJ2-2,TGTGCCAGCAGCGTTTCCGGGACCGGAGAGACCGGGGAGCTGTTTTTT,CASSVSGTGETGELFF
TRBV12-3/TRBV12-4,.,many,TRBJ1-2,TGTGCCAGCACCAAGAAGGGGCAGGGCTATGGCTACACCTTC,CASTKKGQGYGYTF
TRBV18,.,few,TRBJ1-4,TGTGCCAGCTCTCCGGCCGGGACATTTAATGAAAAACTGTTTTTT,CASSPAGTFNEKLFF
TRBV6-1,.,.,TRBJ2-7,TGTGCCAGCAGTGAGACGGCAGTTTACGAGCAGTACTTC,CASSETAVYEQYF
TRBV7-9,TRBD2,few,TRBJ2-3,TGTGCCAGCAGAGAGCGACTAGCGGGTAGCACAGATACGCAGTATTTT,CASRERLAGSTDTQYF
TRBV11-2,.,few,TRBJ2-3,TGTGCCAGCACAACCGTCAGGGACACAGATACGCAGTATTTT,CASTTVRDTDTQYF
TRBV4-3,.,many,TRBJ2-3,TGCGCCAGCAGCCAAGATGCCCGGAGCACAGATACGCAGTATTTT,CASSQDARSTDTQYF
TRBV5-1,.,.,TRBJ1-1,TGCGCCAGCAGCAGTGACAGTGAAGCTTTCTTT,CASSSDSEAFF
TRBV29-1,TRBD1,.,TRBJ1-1,TGCAGCGTGGGGGACAGTAGGGGCATGAACACTGAAGCTTTCTTT,CSVGDSRGMNTEAFF
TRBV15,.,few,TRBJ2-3,TGTGCCACCAGCAGAGATCTTCTGGCGGGGGCCGACTATTCTAGCACAGATACGCAGTATTTT,CATSRDLLAGADYSSTDTQYF
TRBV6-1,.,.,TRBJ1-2,TGTGCCAGCAGGAAGGGACTGAACTATGGCTACACCTTC,CASRKGLNYGYTF
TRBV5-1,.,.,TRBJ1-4,TGCGCCAGCAGCTTGGGGGATCAGACTAATGAAAAACTGTTTTTT,CASSLGDQTNEKLFF
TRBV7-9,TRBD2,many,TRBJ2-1,TGTGCCAGCAGCAACGCGCCGGGACTAGTGGGTCATGAGCAGTTCTTC,CASSNAPGLVGHEQFF
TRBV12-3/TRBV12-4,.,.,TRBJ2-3,TGTGCCAGCAGTTTAAGGCTCCACAGCACAGATACGCAGTATTTT,CASSLRLHSTDTQYF
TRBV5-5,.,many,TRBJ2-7,TGTGCCAGCAGCCCGTTCCCCGCCTACGAGCAGTACTTC,CASSPFPAYEQYF
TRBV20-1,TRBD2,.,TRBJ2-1,TGCAGTGCTAGAGATCTGCTAGCGGGTTCCCTCAATGAGCAGTTCTTC,CSARDLLAGSLNEQFF
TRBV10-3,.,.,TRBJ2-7,TGTGCCATCAGTGAAACCGGGACGGCGGGCTACGAGCAGTACTTC,CAISETGTAGYEQYF
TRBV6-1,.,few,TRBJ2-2,TGTGCCAGCAGTAGGCCAGGGGTCGGGGAGCTGTTTTTT,CASSRPGVGELFF
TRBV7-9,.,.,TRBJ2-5,TGTGCCAGCAGCTTATCTCAGGGCTGGAGGGAGACCCAGTACTTC,CASSLSQGWRETQYF
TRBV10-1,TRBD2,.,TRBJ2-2,TGCGCCAGCAGTCGTCTAGCGGGTACCGGGGAGCTGTTTTTT,CASSRLAGTGELFF